A single sample is the source of the 28 T cell receptor beta chains below, sequenced in a study of CD8 T cells in Susac syndrome. When the RNA was reverse transcribed, random hexamers were used with an input of roughly 0.45 to 1 ug. A single record per CDR3 protein comes from TCRdb applying MiXCR to the immunoSEQ multiplex PCR reads. This table holds some 450,000 distinct CDR3 sequences, 85% to 90% found once. The sequenced sample consisted of CD8+ T cells from PBMCs. Source of these receptors: a human donor with multiple sclerosis.

The J gene is TRBJ2-7, the V gene TRBV21-1; the table's D gene call, TRBD1, was not cross checked with the DNA. TRBV21-1 is designated a pseudogene. The CDR3 length is 15 residues. CDR3 region: CASSNTGTTFYEQYF. The CDR3 DNA reads as TGTGCCAGCAGCAACACCGGGACGACTTTCTACGAGCAGTACTTC.

V usage is TRBV6-1 and J usage is TRBJ2-5, with a possible D match to TRBD1 (6 bases). Between the trimmed V and J ends, which lost 6 bases and 5 bases, there was a span of 16 bases. The CDR3 loop spans 14 amino acids. Germline CDR1 and CDR2: MNHNS and SASEGT. The CDR3 coding sequence is TGTGCCAGCAGCGAGTCATGGGGGCCGGAGACCCAGTACTTC. This gives the protein CASSESWGPETQYF.

The chain links TRBV20-1 to TRBJ1-1, with D maybe TRBD1 (5 bases). There are 13 residues in the CDR3. Germline V gene sequence: CDR1 DFQATT, CDR2 SNEGSKA (reference sequence). Between the trimmed V and J ends, which lost 6 bases and 5 bases, there was a span of 16 bases. The chain's CDR3 is CSAAGGLRTEAFF. The CDR3 bases are TGCAGTGCAGCCGGGGGTCTAAGGACTGAAGCTTTCTTT.

The chain joins TRBV5-1 to TRBJ2-7, with TRBD1 identical over 8 bases. The CDR3 loop spans 14 amino acids. V was pared by 4 bases and J by 6 bases, with 9 bases of the junction left unmatched. CDR1 is SGHRS, CDR2 YFSETQ, per germline. The CDR3 is CASSPGTGAGEQYF. For the CDR3, the DNA is TGCGCCAGCAGCCCAGGGACAGGCGCGGGCGAGCAGTACTTC.

The chain recombines TRBV20-1 with TRBJ2-7; 7 positions match TRBD1. This CDR3 spans 13 amino acids. J lost 2 bases, V lost 0 bases, and 1 base had no gene match. Germline CDR1 reads DFQATT; CDR2 reads SNEGSKA (reference sequence). As DNA, the CDR3 is TGCAGTGCTAGAGATGGGACAGCCTACGAGCAGTACTTC. It encodes CSARDGTAYEQYF.

The J gene is TRBJ1-1, the V gene TRBV9, with D perhaps matching TRBD1 (5 bases). This CDR3 comprises 15 residues. Germline CDR1 SGDLS, CDR2 YYNGEE. V lost 2 bases to trimming and J lost 2 bases, with 13 bases between them. The CDR3: CASSVGRDRNTEAFF. DNA of the CDR3: TGTGCCAGCAGCGTCGGCAGGGACCGTAACACTGAAGCTTTCTTT.

V gene TRBV12-3 or TRBV12-4 combines with J gene TRBJ1-2; D not certain. CDR3 length: 13 amino acids. V was cut by 1 base and J by 6 bases, with 9 bases left in between. DNA of the CDR3: TGTGCCAGCAGTTTAGGGAACCTCCATGGCTACACCTTC. Protein product: CASSLGNLHGYTF.

The chain recombines TRBV3-1 with TRBJ1-2, with a tentative D call TRBD1 (6 bases). This CDR3 is 13 amino acids long. Per germline, CDR1 LGHDT and CDR2 YNNKEL (reference sequence). The V end lost 5 bases, the J end lost 6 bases, and 13 bases lay between the germline ends. The DNA for the CDR3 is TGTGCCAGCAGCGAACAGGGACTCGATGGCTACACCTTC. Protein sequence: CASSEQGLDGYTF.

The chain recombines TRBV27 with TRBJ2-3; D not resolved. The CDR3 is 15 residues long. Per the germline V gene, CDR1 is MNHEY and CDR2 is SMNVEV (reference sequence). The V end lost 3 bases, the J end lost 0 bases, and 10 bases lay between the germline ends. The CDR3 DNA is TGTGCCAGCAGTTTGTATTATTCTAGCACAGATACGCAGTATTTT. The encoded protein is CASSLYYSSTDTQYF.

This chain uses TRBV19 with TRBJ2-1; D is possibly TRBD2 (6 bases). Germline lookup yields CDR1 LNHDA and CDR2 SQIVND (reference sequence). V lost 0 bases to trimming and J lost 0 bases, with 21 bases between them. The CDR3 has 20 amino acids. The CDR3 sequence is CASSIDPPLAGPSSYNEQFF. The CDR3 region has the DNA TGTGCCAGTAGTATAGATCCCCCCCTGGCGGGGCCGAGCTCCTACAATGAGCAGTTCTTC.

CDR3 region: CASSLYEALSGNTIYF. DNA of the CDR3: TGTGCCAGCAGCTTATACGAGGCCCTCTCTGGAAACACCATATATTTT. V and J are TRBV11-2 and TRBJ1-3; D call uncertain. This CDR3 region has 16 residues. In germline, CDR1 is SGHAT, CDR2 FQNNGV. The ends were cut back, 2 bases at V and 0 bases at J, with 11 bases in the middle.

The chain joins TRBV7-9 to TRBJ2-7; 7 bases agree with TRBD1. Germline CDR1 reads SEHNR; CDR2 reads FQNEAQ (reference sequence). The CDR3 spans 15 residues. Unmatched junction bases numbered 7, after V lost 1 base and J lost 4 bases. Here the CDR3 reads CASSLEGTVDYEQYF. CDR3 nucleotides: TGTGCCAGCAGCTTAGAAGGGACAGTCGATTACGAGCAGTACTTC.

This clonotype was detected only a few times. The rearrangement uses TRBV6-5 and TRBJ1-4, with D possibly TRBD1 on 6 matching bases. CDR1 is MNHEY and CDR2 is SVGAGI in the germline V gene. CDR3 length equals 14 residues. V was cut by 3 bases and J by 5 bases, with 10 bases left in between. This CDR3 reads CASSYGGPNEKLFF. The CDR3 coding sequence is TGTGCCAGCAGTTATGGGGGGCCAAATGAAAAACTGTTTTTT.

The chain has TRBV12-3 or TRBV12-4 and TRBJ2-1; D remains ambiguous. The CDR3 consists of 15 residues. The V gene lost 5 bases and the J gene lost 2 bases, with 13 bases spanning the gap. The CDR3 DNA follows: TGTGCCAGCAGTCCCATTTATCAACCCTACAATGAGCAGTTCTTC. Translation: CASSPIYQPYNEQFF.

This clonotype was detected only a few times. CDR3 nucleotides: TGTGCCAGCAGCCTACTGTGGGACACCGACACAGATACGCAGTATTTT. Its protein product is CASSLLWDTDTDTQYF. V gene TRBV14 combines with J gene TRBJ2-3, with D perhaps matching TRBD1 (6 bases). V dropped 4 bases and J dropped 2 bases, with 16 bases sitting between them. There are 16 residues in the CDR3. Germline CDR1 SGHDN, CDR2 FVKESK.

The CDR3 bases are TGTGCCTGCCAGCACACTGAAGCTTTCTTT. This gives the protein CACQHTEAFF. The gene calls are TRBV30 and TRBJ1-1; D is ambiguous. The CDR3 runs to 10 residues. Trimming cost V 6 bases and J 3 bases, with 5 bases left between them. Germline loops: CDR1 GTSNPN, CDR2 SVGIG (reference sequence).

The V and J genes are TRBV5-4 and TRBJ1-2; TRBD1 matches at 9 bases. V lost 4 bases and J lost 3; bases outside the gene matches: 4. Germline V gives CDR1 SGHNT, CDR2 YYREEE (reference sequence). The CDR3 runs to 14 residues. The CDR3 nucleotides read TGTGCCAGCAGCGTCGGGACAGGGTACTATGGCTACACCTTC. Its protein is CASSVGTGYYGYTF.

J is TRBJ2-1 and V is TRBV19; D is tentatively TRBD1 or TRBD2 (5 bases each). Trimming removed 10 bases from V and 7 bases from J, with 14 bases in between. Looked up from germline, CDR1 is LNHDA and CDR2 is SQIVND (reference sequence). The CDR3 runs 12 residues. In DNA form, the CDR3 reads TGTGCCACCTCGGTGGGGGTAAATGAGCAGTTCTTC. It yields the protein CATSVGVNEQFF.

This clonotype has a single count. The V and J genes are TRBV19 and TRBJ2-2, with 8 bases aligning to TRBD1. CDR3 length: 19 residues. Germline lookup yields CDR1 LNHDA and CDR2 SQIVND (reference sequence). Trimming took 3 bases from V and 2 from J; bases not matched to a gene: 14. The CDR3 sequence: CASSMVAGGYSENTGELFF. The CDR3 nucleotides are TGTGCCAGTAGTATGGTGGCAGGGGGCTATTCGGAAAACACCGGGGAGCTGTTTTTT.

The CDR3 nucleotides are TGTGCCAGCAGTGAGGGGACAGGGTCGGGCGAGCAGTACTTC. Translating it yields CASSEGTGSGEQYF. The V call is TRBV2, the J call TRBJ2-7; the match to TRBD1 covers 9 bases. In germline, CDR1 is SNHLY, CDR2 FYNNEI. The V segment lost 3 bases and the J segment 6 bases; nucleotides outside the gene matches: 6. The length of the CDR3 is 14 residues.

The chain has TRBV4-1 and TRBJ1-2; 7 bases agree with TRBD1. The CDR3 length is 18 residues. Trimming cost V 0 bases and J 3 bases; bases outside gene matches: 13. Germline V gene sequence: CDR1 MGHRA, CDR2 YSYEKL. CDR3 bases: TGCGCCAGCAGCCAAGAGAACTATTCGGACAGGCGAGACTATGGCTACACCTTC. The encoded protein is CASSQENYSDRRDYGYTF.

V is TRBV2 and J is TRBJ2-5, with D unresolved. The V end lost 6 bases, the J end lost 5 bases, and 19 bases lay between the germline ends. Germline values: CDR1 SNHLY, CDR2 FYNNEI. The CDR3 is made up of 15 amino acids. The CDR3 region has the DNA TGTGCCAGCAGGGGCTCGGTCCATCTTAGGGAGACCCAGTACTTC. This translates into CASRGSVHLRETQYF. Variable domain in full (rest from reference TRBV2 and TRBJ2-5): EPEVTQTPSHQVTQMGQEVILRCVPISNHLYFYWYRQILGQKVEFLVSFYNNEISEKSEIFDDQFSVERPDGSNFTLKIRSTKLEDSAMYFCASRGSVHLRETQYFGPGTRLLVL.

This chain connects TRBV2 to TRBJ1-6; D gene ambiguous. With 9 bases removed from V and 0 bases from J, the gap between germline ends came to 21 bases. Germline assignment: CDR1 SNHLY and CDR2 FYNNEI. The CDR3 runs to 18 residues. The CDR3 here is CASVGSSETISYNSPLHF. CDR3 in DNA: TGTGCCAGTGTCGGGAGTTCTGAAACGATCTCCTATAATTCACCCCTCCACTTT.

The V gene is TRBV19, the J gene TRBJ1-1; no definite D call. The germline V gene encodes CDR1 LNHDA and CDR2 SQIVND (reference sequence). The CDR3 spans 13 residues. V shed 6 bases and J shed 5 bases, with 13 bases lying between them. CDR3 nucleotide sequence: TGTGCCAGTAGAGTGCAGGAAAGGACTGAAGCTTTCTTT. Protein: CASRVQERTEAFF.

V and J are TRBV5-6 and TRBJ2-1; D not certain. Trimming cost V 1 base and J 9 bases, with 14 bases left between them. Germline CDR1 and CDR2: SGHDT and YYEEEE. This CDR3 comprises 14 residues. The CDR3 reads CASSLKAWVGEQFF. For the CDR3, the DNA is TGTGCCAGCAGCTTGAAGGCGTGGGTTGGTGAGCAGTTCTTC.

The chain combines TRBV4-1 with TRBJ2-3; no firm D call. In germline, CDR1 is MGHRA, CDR2 YSYEKL. This CDR3 spans 14 amino acids. The V end lost 1 base, the J end lost 3 bases, and 8 bases lay between the germline ends. Written as DNA, the CDR3 is TGCGCCAGCAGCCAAGCGCAGCAGACAGATACGCAGTATTTT. Its translation is CASSQAQQTDTQYF.

The CDR3 loop reads CASSAGFKSSYNEQFF. The CDR3, as DNA: TGCGCCAGCAGCGCGGGGTTTAAGTCCTCCTACAATGAGCAGTTCTTC. The rearrangement uses TRBV5-1 and TRBJ2-1; weak D call: TRBD2 (6 bases). The CDR3 consists of 16 residues. The V gene lost 4 bases and the J gene lost 0 bases, with 14 bases spanning the gap. The germline CDR1 and CDR2 sequences are SGHRS and YFSETQ.

The rearrangement uses TRBV12-3 or TRBV12-4 and TRBJ1-2; D is uncertain. The germline V and J ends were trimmed by 7 bases and 3 bases, with 18 bases remaining between them. CDR3 length equals 15 residues. CDR3 residues: CASTLDPRVDYGYTF. The CDR3 nucleotides are TGTGCCAGCACTCTCGACCCTCGCGTGGACTATGGCTACACCTTC.